The 27 T cell receptor beta chains below all came from one sample that was sequenced in a study of CD8 T cells in Susac syndrome. RNA, at roughly 0.45 to 1 ug, was reverse transcribed with random hexamers. TCRdb ran MiXCR on the immunoSEQ multiplex PCR reads and lists one entry per CDR3 protein. The sample holds about 180,000 distinct CDR3 sequences, approximately 96% seen once. The material sequenced was CD4+ T cells from PBMCs. These receptors all come from a human donor with multiple sclerosis.

V gene TRBV6-1 combines with J gene TRBJ2-4; D not certain. Per germline, CDR1 MNHNS and CDR2 SASEGT. The CDR3 contains 11 residues. V was shortened by 6 bases and J by 9 bases, with 9 bases between the two germline ends. The chain's CDR3 is CASSVAGIQYF. The CDR3 bases are TGTGCCAGCAGCGTGGCTGGCATTCAGTACTTC.

This chain connects TRBV20-1 to TRBJ2-3; TRBD2 matches 10 bases. Germline V lookup: CDR1 DFQATT, CDR2 SNEGSKA (reference sequence). V dropped 1 base and J dropped 14; count of bases not matched to a gene: 12. This CDR3 spans 14 amino acids. The CDR3 protein is CSARGQLAGQPGYF. In nucleotides, the CDR3 is TGCAGTGCTAGAGGCCAACTAGCGGGGCAACCGGGGTATTTT.

V and J are TRBV6-4 and TRBJ2-6; D uncertain. Germline-derived CDR1 and CDR2 are MRHNA and SNTAGT. This CDR3 has 17 residues. With 5 bases removed from V and 0 bases from J, the gap between germline ends came to 14 bases. CDR3 amino acids: CASSPQRSSSGANVLTF. The DNA of the CDR3 is TGTGCCAGCAGTCCCCAACGGTCCAGCTCTGGGGCCAACGTCCTGACTTTC.

This chain uses TRBV6-1 with TRBJ1-2; 10 bases fit TRBD1. The CDR3 runs 17 residues. Germline CDR1 is MNHNS and CDR2 is SASEGT. V was clipped by 6 bases and J by 7 bases; unmatched bases: 17. The CDR3: CASSTPAGTGALSGYTF. The CDR3 DNA follows: TGTGCCAGCAGCACACCTGCCGGGACAGGGGCTTTAAGTGGCTACACCTTC.

This chain connects TRBV5-1 to TRBJ2-3; 9 nucleotides align to TRBD2. The CDR3 totals 16 residues. Germline V lookup: CDR1 SGHRS, CDR2 YFSETQ. Trimming took 3 bases from V and 3 from J; bases not matched to a gene: 8. The CDR3 loop is CASSWGLASGTDTQYF. The CDR3 nucleotides read TGCGCCAGCAGCTGGGGACTAGCATCCGGGACAGATACGCAGTATTTT.

The rearrangement uses TRBV4-3 and TRBJ2-5; D is perhaps TRBD2 (6 bases). The germline gives CDR1 LGHNA, CDR2 YSLEER. There are 15 residues in the CDR3. V gave up 0 bases and J gave up 7 bases, with 15 bases separating them. The CDR3 DNA is TGCGCCAGCAGCCAAGATGCTGGGCTCGGGAGGACCCAGTACTTC. Amino acids: CASSQDAGLGRTQYF.

The rearrangement joins TRBV12-3 or TRBV12-4 to TRBJ1-1; TRBD1 aligns across 12 bases. This CDR3 comprises 14 residues. Losses at the gene ends were 6 bases for V and 4 bases for J; bases not matched to a gene: 3. The CDR3 coding sequence is TGTGCCAGCAGCGGGACAGGGGGCCGCACTGAAGCTTTCTTT. This sequence encodes CASSGTGGRTEAFF.

The V call is TRBV2, the J call TRBJ1-1; D ambiguous. V was trimmed by 2 bases and J by 12 bases, leaving 13 bases between them. Looked up from germline, CDR1 is SNHLY and CDR2 is FYNNEI. The CDR3 is 12 residues long. The CDR3 DNA reads TGTGCCAGCAGTGAACAGGCCATTTGGACTTTCTTT. Residues: CASSEQAIWTFF.

The rearrangement joins TRBV6-1 to TRBJ1-6; TRBD1 might be the D (5 bases). Trimming stripped 4 bases from V and 7 bases from J, with 17 bases between. The length of the CDR3 is 16 residues. CDR1 is MNHNS, CDR2 SASEGT, per germline. CDR3 bases: TGTGCCAGCAGTGGCAGGGTGACGCCGATGAATTCACCCCTCCACTTT. Protein: CASSGRVTPMNSPLHF.

V and J are TRBV20-1 and TRBJ1-6; 7 bases agree with TRBD1. V lost 3 bases, J lost 6 bases, and 5 bases stayed unmatched. Per germline, CDR1 DFQATT and CDR2 SNEGSKA (reference sequence). The CDR3 loop spans 14 amino acids. CDR3 sequence reads: CSARSGTVNSPLHF. CDR3 bases: TGCAGTGCTAGGTCTGGGACAGTTAATTCACCCCTCCACTTT.

The chain couples TRBV5-4 to TRBJ2-7; 7 bases fit TRBD1. This CDR3 is built from 15 residues. Germline assignment: CDR1 SGHNT and CDR2 YYREEE (reference sequence). V lost 2 bases, J lost 6 bases, and 11 bases stayed unmatched. CDR3 loop: CASSFPTGERREQYF. The CDR3 DNA follows: TGTGCCAGCAGCTTCCCCACAGGGGAGCGTCGCGAGCAGTACTTC. Combining the CDR3 with reference TRBV5-4 and TRBJ2-7 gives the whole variable domain ETGVTQSPTHLIKTRGQQVTLRCSSQSGHNTVSWYQQALGQGPQFIFQYYREEENGRGNFPPRFSGLQFPNYSSELNVNALELDDSALYLCASSFPTGERREQYFGPGTRLTVT.

The chain has TRBV19 and TRBJ2-7; D unclear. CDR1 is LNHDA and CDR2 is SQIVND in the germline V gene (reference sequence). V was cut by 4 bases and J by 4 bases, with 8 bases left in between. There are 12 residues in the CDR3. Here the CDR3 reads CASSNNFYEQYF. Here the CDR3 DNA reads TGTGCCAGTAGTAACAACTTTTACGAGCAGTACTTC.

The chain carries TRBV30 and TRBJ1-3, with D perhaps matching TRBD1 (5 bases). The CDR3 covers 13 residues. The germline gives CDR1 GTSNPN, CDR2 SVGIG (reference sequence). Trimming shortened V by 3 bases and J by 3 bases, and 9 bases separated the two germline ends. CDR3 protein: CAWRNQGGNTIYF. The CDR3 bases are TGTGCCTGGAGAAACCAGGGTGGAAACACCATATATTTT.

This chain connects TRBV6-5 to TRBJ1-6, with D possibly being TRBD1 (6 bases). Germline V gene data show CDR1 as MNHEY and CDR2 as SVGAGI. The V end lost 0 bases, the J end lost 10 bases, and 10 bases lay between the germline ends. The CDR3 runs 14 residues. The CDR3: CASSYSRGFSPLHF. The CDR3 region has the DNA TGTGCCAGCAGTTACTCCAGGGGCTTCTCACCCCTCCACTTT.

CDR3 in DNA: TGCAGCGTTGAACCCTCAGGGGGAGACACTGAAGCTTTCTTT. Translating it yields CSVEPSGGDTEAFF. This chain joins TRBV29-1 and TRBJ1-1; the match to TRBD1 covers 7 bases. The CDR3 has 14 residues. J gave up 3 bases and V 2 bases, and 6 bases lay outside the gene matches. CDR1 and CDR2 (germline): SQVTM, ANQGSEA.

This clonotype was detected once. V usage is TRBV20-1 and J usage is TRBJ1-2, with D perhaps matching TRBD1 (6 bases). Trimming took 2 bases from V and 6 from J, leaving 16 bases between them. The CDR3 runs to 14 residues. CDR1 is DFQATT and CDR2 is SNEGSKA in the germline V gene (reference sequence). For the CDR3, the DNA is TGCAGTGCTAGATTCGGGGGCACGGTAGATGGCTACACCTTC. Translated, it gives CSARFGGTVDGYTF.

The chain is built from TRBV15 and TRBJ2-1, with 11 positions matching TRBD2. The CDR3 has 15 residues. V shed 5 bases and J 7 bases; nucleotides not matched to a gene: 7. Germline values: CDR1 LNHNV, CDR2 YYDKDF (reference sequence). The CDR3 coding sequence is TGTGCCACCAGCCTAAATAGCGGGGGGGTAAATGAGCAGTTCTTC. This gives the protein CATSLNSGGVNEQFF.

This sequence joins TRBV4-2 and TRBJ2-1, with TRBD2 identical over 10 bases. There are 19 residues in the CDR3. Looked up from germline, CDR1 is LGHNA and CDR2 is YNFKEQ. V trimming: 3 bases; J trimming: 3 bases; junction bases outside the gene matches: 14. CDR3 sequence: CASSHFGTSDSDVYNEQFF. CDR3 bases: TGTGCCAGCAGCCATTTCGGGACTAGCGACTCAGACGTCTACAATGAGCAGTTCTTC.

V and J are TRBV10-3 and TRBJ2-3, with D unresolved. Germline V CDR1 and CDR2: ENHRY, SYGVKD. The CDR3 consists of 11 residues. Trimming stripped 6 bases from V and 2 bases from J, with 3 bases between. The CDR3 protein is CAIRDTDTQYF. The CDR3 DNA sequence: TGTGCCATCAGGGACACAGATACGCAGTATTTT.

The chain recombines TRBV30 with TRBJ1-2, with D possibly being TRBD1 (6 bases). Trimming shortened V by 1 base and J by 5 bases, and 17 bases separated the two germline ends. Germline V gene data show CDR1 as GTSNPN and CDR2 as SVGIG (reference sequence). This CDR3 has 15 amino acids. The CDR3 here is CAWSATGRWLYGYTF. The DNA for the CDR3 is TGTGCCTGGAGTGCCACAGGGCGCTGGCTTTATGGCTACACCTTC.

V gene TRBV2 combines with J gene TRBJ2-1; TRBD2 matches 12 bases. Germline values: CDR1 SNHLY, CDR2 FYNNEI. This CDR3 is built from 18 residues. The J segment lost 4 bases and the V segment lost 7 bases, leaving 14 bases of the junction unmatched. The CDR3 DNA follows: TGTGCCAGCATGGAGACTAGCGGGGGCCTAACTCGGTACAATGAGCAGTTCTTC. It translates to CASMETSGGLTRYNEQFF.

V and J are TRBV5-6 and TRBJ2-1, with 12 bases matching TRBD1. Germline V gene sequence: CDR1 SGHDT, CDR2 YYEEEE. The CDR3 runs 16 residues. The V gene end was trimmed by 1 base and the J gene end by 9 bases; junction bases not matched to a gene: 8. CDR3 residues: CASSLWGQGAHVEQFF. As DNA, the CDR3 is TGTGCCAGCAGCTTGTGGGGACAGGGGGCGCATGTTGAGCAGTTCTTC.

This sequence joins TRBV6-2 or TRBV6-3 and TRBJ1-1; D not certain. CDR3 length: 13 residues. The ends were cut back, 1 base at V and 5 bases at J, with 8 bases in the middle. Germline assignment: CDR1 MNHEY and CDR2 SVGEGT. The CDR3 nucleotides read TGTGCCAGCAGTTACTTGACTTGGACTGAAGCTTTCTTT. This gives the protein CASSYLTWTEAFF.

This chain joins TRBV12-3 or TRBV12-4 and TRBJ2-6, with TRBD1 as a possible D gene (5 bases). The length of the CDR3 is 13 residues. V gave up 10 bases and J gave up 4 bases, with 11 bases separating them. The CDR3 region has the DNA TGTGCCACGCAGGGTCCCGGGGCCAACGTCCTGACTTTC. This gives the protein CATQGPGANVLTF.

The chain links TRBV7-3 to TRBJ2-6; D gene ambiguous. Germline CDR1 reads SGHTA; CDR2 reads FQGTGA. Trimming removed 0 bases at V and 2 bases at J, with 5 bases between. The CDR3 covers 15 residues. CDR3 bases: TGTGCCAGCAGCTTAACCCTGGCTGGGGCCAACGTCCTGACTTTC. Protein: CASSLTLAGANVLTF.

The rearrangement links TRBV29-1 to TRBJ2-7; no reliable D call. The CDR3 is 15 residues long. The germline V gene encodes CDR1 SQVTM and CDR2 ANQGSEA. V lost 4 bases to trimming and J lost 3 bases, with 19 bases between them. The CDR3 region has the DNA TGCAGCGTTGCCAAGCCTGCAAAACACTACTACGAGCAGTACTTC. This codes for CSVAKPAKHYYEQYF.

V is TRBV27 and J is TRBJ2-2; unclear D gene. V lost 1 base to trimming and J lost 7 bases, with 4 bases between them. The CDR3 is made up of 12 amino acids. Germline assignment: CDR1 MNHEY and CDR2 SMNVEV (reference sequence). Here the CDR3 reads CASSLYGGELFF. The CDR3 nucleotides read TGTGCCAGCAGTTTATATGGCGGGGAGCTGTTTTTT.